This T cell receptor beta chain was sequenced for a study of vaccination effects on CD4 cells after COVID-19. Study context: After the second dose, samples were taken at median day 72. Study-level points and caveats: Late post-vaccination, clones induced by infection and those induced by vaccine underwent marked clonal contraction.

The germline V gene has CDR1 SGHAT and CDR2 FQNNGV. This CDR3 contains 13 residues. V lost 3 bases to trimming and J lost 14 bases; unmatched junction nucleotides: 9. Profiling relied on immunoSEQ multiplex PCR, and the TCRdb table lists in-frame clones only, not all of them. Of tens of thousands of clones in the sample, around 69% were seen once. Points on this clone: The target antigen is unknown.

Before any sequencing was done, the ViraFEST assay used viral peptide pools to expand antigen-specific CD4+ T cells. With approximately 9 days of culture completed, CD4+ T cells were isolated. Participants were vaccinated with two doses of either the BNT162b2 or mRNA-1273 vaccine. People in the vaccine group had not been infected with SARS-CoV-2 before, and their nucleocapsid antibodies were negative. Days 3 and 7 saw half the medium replaced with IL-2 medium. The receptor was isolated from a human donor who received a COVID-19 vaccine. The material sequenced was CD4+ T cells from PBMCs cultured with HCoV-229E spike peptides, taken after COVID-19 vaccination. This rearrangement joins TRBV11-2 to TRBJ2-1; TRBD1 matches at 8 bases. CDR3 residues: CASSFSRGRGEFF. CDR3 coding DNA: TGTGCCAGCAGCTTCTCCAGGGGGCGTGGCGAGTTCTTC.